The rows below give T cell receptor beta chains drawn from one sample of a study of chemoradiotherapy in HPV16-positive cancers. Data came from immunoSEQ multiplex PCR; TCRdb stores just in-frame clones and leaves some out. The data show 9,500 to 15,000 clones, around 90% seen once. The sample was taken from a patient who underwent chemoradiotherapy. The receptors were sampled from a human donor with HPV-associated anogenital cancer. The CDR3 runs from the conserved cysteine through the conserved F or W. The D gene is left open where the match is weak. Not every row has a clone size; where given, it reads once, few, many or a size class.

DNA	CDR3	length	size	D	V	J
TGTGCCAGTAGGATAATCGGCAATGAGCAGTTCTTC	CASRIIGNEQFF	12	few	-	TRBV19	TRBJ2-1
TGTGCCAGCAGCTTGAGCCCGGCAGGGGAGCAGTACTTC	CASSLSPAGEQYF	13	-	-	TRBV7-3	TRBJ2-7
TGTGCCTGGAGCCCACTGGGGACTGAAGCTTTCTTT	CAWSPLGTEAFF	12	-	-	TRBV30	TRBJ1-1
TGTGCCAGCAGCCCAAACAGGGGGCTCGCTAATGAAAAACTGTTTTTT	CASSPNRGLANEKLFF	16	-	TRBD1	TRBV14	TRBJ1-4
TGCGCCAGCAGCTTGGCCTCGCGGCTAGCGGGAGAAGAGCAGTACTTC	CASSLASRLAGEEQYF	16	-	TRBD2	TRBV5-1	TRBJ2-7
TGTGCCAGCAGCTTGCTTTCTCCAAAATACTACAATGAGCAGTTCTTC	CASSLLSPKYYNEQFF	16	-	-	TRBV5-6	TRBJ2-1
TGTGCCAGCAGCTTGGCCGGAGGGGGCGGAAACTATGGCTACACCTTC	CASSLAGGGGNYGYTF	16	-	TRBD1	TRBV5-4	TRBJ1-2
TGCGCCAGCACAGGCCGCGATCAGCCCTCCTACGAGCAGTACTTC	CASTGRDQPSYEQYF	15	-	-	TRBV23-1	TRBJ2-7
TGTGCCAGCAGCTTGGGACCGAACACCGGGGAGCTGTTTTTT	CASSLGPNTGELFF	14	-	-	TRBV5-6	TRBJ2-2
TGTGCCACGGGAAACATGGCTTATGGCTACACCTTC	CATGNMAYGYTF	12	once	-	TRBV6-1	TRBJ1-2
TGTGCCAGTAGTGTTTCGTCAGGGGCTAGCTATGGCTACACCTTC	CASSVSSGASYGYTF	15	-	-	TRBV19	TRBJ1-2
TGTGCCAGCAGTCCAAGGGACGGGTGGCACACCATATATTTT	CASSPRDGWHTIYF	14	-	-	TRBV6-6	TRBJ1-3
TGTGCCAGCAGTGAAGCCAGGGGTAATTCACCCCTCCACTTT	CASSEARGNSPLHF	14	once	-	TRBV2	TRBJ1-6
TGTGCCTGGAGTGTACACTTTGAAGCTTTCTTT	CAWSVHFEAFF	11	-	-	TRBV30	TRBJ1-1
TGTGCCAGCAGTTACCAGAACCGAAACACCGGGGAGCTGTTTTTT	CASSYQNRNTGELFF	15	-	-	TRBV6-5	TRBJ2-2
TGTGCCAGCAGCCAAGGAGGGAGCTGGGGGGCTGAAGCTTTCTTT	CASSQGGSWGAEAFF	15	-	-	TRBV14	TRBJ1-1